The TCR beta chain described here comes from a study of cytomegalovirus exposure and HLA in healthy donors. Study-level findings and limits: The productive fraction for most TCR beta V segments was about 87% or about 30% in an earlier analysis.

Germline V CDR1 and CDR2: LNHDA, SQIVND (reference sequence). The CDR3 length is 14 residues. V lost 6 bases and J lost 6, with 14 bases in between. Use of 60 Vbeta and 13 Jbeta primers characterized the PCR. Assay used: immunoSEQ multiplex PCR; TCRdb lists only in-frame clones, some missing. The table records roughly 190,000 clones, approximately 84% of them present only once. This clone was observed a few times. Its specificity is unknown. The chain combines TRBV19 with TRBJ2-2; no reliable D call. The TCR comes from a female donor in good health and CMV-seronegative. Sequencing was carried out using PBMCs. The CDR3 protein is CASSPHARSGELFF. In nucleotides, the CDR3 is TGTGCCAGTAGCCCCCATGCCAGGTCCGGGGAGCTGTTTTTT.